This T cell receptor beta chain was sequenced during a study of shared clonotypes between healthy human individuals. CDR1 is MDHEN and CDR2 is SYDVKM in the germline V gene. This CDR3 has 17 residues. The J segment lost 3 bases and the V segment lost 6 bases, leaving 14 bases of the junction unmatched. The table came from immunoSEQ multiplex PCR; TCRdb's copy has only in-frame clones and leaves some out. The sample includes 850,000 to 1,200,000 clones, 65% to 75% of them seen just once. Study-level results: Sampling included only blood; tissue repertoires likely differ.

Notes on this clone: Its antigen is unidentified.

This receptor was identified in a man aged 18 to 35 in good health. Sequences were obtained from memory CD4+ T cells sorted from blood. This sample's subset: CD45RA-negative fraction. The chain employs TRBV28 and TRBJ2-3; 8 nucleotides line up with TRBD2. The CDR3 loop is CASSRSGGPATTDTQYF. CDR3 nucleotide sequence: TGTGCCAGCAGCCGAAGCGGGGGCCCGGCGACGACAGATACGCAGTATTTT.